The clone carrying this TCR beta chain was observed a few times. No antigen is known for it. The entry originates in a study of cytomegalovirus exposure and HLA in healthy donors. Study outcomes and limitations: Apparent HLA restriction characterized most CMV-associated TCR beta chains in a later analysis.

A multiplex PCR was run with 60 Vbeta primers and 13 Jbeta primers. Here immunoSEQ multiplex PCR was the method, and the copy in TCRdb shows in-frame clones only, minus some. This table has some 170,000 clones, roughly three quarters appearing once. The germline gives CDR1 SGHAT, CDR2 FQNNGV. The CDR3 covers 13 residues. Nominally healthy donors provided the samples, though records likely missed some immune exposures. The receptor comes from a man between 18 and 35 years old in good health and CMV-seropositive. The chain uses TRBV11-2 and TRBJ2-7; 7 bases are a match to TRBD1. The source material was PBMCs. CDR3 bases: TGTGCCAGCAGCTCCCGACAGGGTCTTTTCCCAGACGTC. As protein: CASSSRQGLFPDV.